One sample yielded the 12 T cell receptor beta chains listed below, sequenced in a study of shared T cell receptors in the human thymus. Here immunoSEQ multiplex PCR was the method, and the copy in TCRdb shows in-frame clones only, minus some. The sample has under 700,000 clones, around 78% seen once. Separately, the same data were catalogued under a study of human thymus T cells.

Material: thymocytes. The receptors originated from a boy under two years old with a congenital heart defect.

V usage is TRBV30 and J usage is TRBJ2-7; tentatively, D is TRBD1 (5 bases). Per germline, CDR1 GTSNPN and CDR2 SVGIG (reference sequence). The CDR3 contains 11 residues. V was shortened by 8 bases and J by 6 bases, with 14 bases between the two germline ends. CDR3 DNA: TGTGCCGGTGGGGCAGGGTCCGAGCAGTACTTC. It codes for CAGGAGSEQYF.

The chain links TRBV14 to TRBJ1-1; possible D gene TRBD1, 6 bases. V lost 0 bases and J lost 8, with 10 bases in between. The CDR3 contains 13 residues. Germline CDR1 and CDR2: SGHDN and FVKESK. For the CDR3, the DNA is TGTGCCAGCAGCCAAGAGGGAACAGGGGAAGCTTTCTTT. It encodes CASSQEGTGEAFF.

The gene calls are TRBV7-9 and TRBJ1-3, with no clear D. Trimming stripped 1 base from V and 0 bases from J, with 10 bases between. Germline V gene sequence: CDR1 SEHNR, CDR2 FQNEAQ (reference sequence). This CDR3 spans 16 amino acids. Written as DNA, the CDR3 is TGTGCCAGCAGCTTAGGGCGGGCTAACTCTGGAAACACCATATATTTT. Translating it yields CASSLGRANSGNTIYF.

The genes are TRBV4-1 and TRBJ2-3, with TRBD2 identical over 8 bases. Germline V lookup: CDR1 MGHRA, CDR2 YSYEKL. The V and J ends lost 4 bases and 1 base, in that order; junction bases with no gene match: 13. CDR3 length: 18 residues. The CDR3 spells CASSLYPLAVNRTDTQYF. CDR3 nucleotide sequence: TGCGCCAGCAGCCTGTACCCACTAGCGGTCAACCGCACAGATACGCAGTATTTT.

The rearrangement joins TRBV4-3 to TRBJ1-2; D possibly corresponds to TRBD1 (6 bases). V lost 2 bases, J lost 4 bases, and 20 bases lay in between. The CDR3 totals 17 residues. CDR1 LGHNA and CDR2 YSLEER come from the germline V gene. CDR3 region: CASSQTRGGQPLYGYTF. The CDR3 bases are TGCGCCAGCAGCCAAACCCGAGGGGGACAACCCCTCTATGGCTACACCTTC.

The chain couples TRBV27 to TRBJ2-2, with a weak D call TRBD2 (6 bases). V lost 4 bases and J lost 6, with 21 bases in between. Germline CDR1 is MNHEY and CDR2 is SMNVEV (reference sequence). The CDR3 runs 17 residues. DNA for the CDR3: TGTGCCAGCAGTTCCGTGGGCGGGATAGAAGGCTCCGGGGAGCTGTTTTTT. Amino acid sequence: CASSSVGGIEGSGELFF.

This chain connects TRBV11-3 to TRBJ2-7, with 8 bases matching TRBD2. V was pared by 5 bases and J by 5 bases, with 11 bases of the junction left unmatched. Germline assignment: CDR1 SGHNT and CDR2 YENEEA. This CDR3 is built from 15 residues. CDR3 DNA: TGTGCCAGCAGCAGTTATAGCGGGAAGGGCCACGAGCAGTACTTC. Encoded protein: CASSSYSGKGHEQYF.

CDR3 sequence: CASSSGETGATGELFF. The CDR3 nucleotides are TGTGCCAGCAGCTCCGGCGAGACAGGGGCCACCGGGGAGCTGTTTTTT. The chain has TRBV11-3 and TRBJ2-2; TRBD1 agrees at 8 bases. The CDR3 covers 16 residues. Trimming took 4 bases from V and 4 from J; bases not matched to a gene: 8. Germline CDR1 and CDR2: SGHNT and YENEEA.

This clone was seen more than once but under ten times. The chain links TRBV14 to TRBJ2-3; perhaps TRBD2 as D (8 bases). Germline V gene sequence: CDR1 SGHDN, CDR2 FVKESK. V shed 4 bases and J shed 3 bases, with 17 bases lying between them. This CDR3 is built from 16 residues. CDR3 in DNA: TGTGCCAGCAGCCCGCCCGGGAGGGGGCGGACAGATACGCAGTATTTT. The encoded protein is CASSPPGRGRTDTQYF.

A single count supports this clone. The genes are TRBV12-5 and TRBJ2-1, with 10 nucleotides matching TRBD2. V lost 8 bases and J lost 2; bases outside the gene matches: 6. Germline V CDR1 and CDR2: LGHNT, FRNRAP. The CDR3 is made up of 15 amino acids. CDR3 nucleotide sequence: TGTGCTAGTTCCCCAGCGGGAGGGCCCTACAATGAGCAGTTCTTC. Its translation: CASSPAGGPYNEQFF. The entire variable domain, with the rest obtained from reference TRBV12-5 and TRBJ2-1, is as follows: DARVTQTPRHKVTEMGQEVTMRCQPILGHNTVFWYRQTMMQGLELLAYFRNRAPLDDSGMPKDRFSAEMPDATLATLKIQPSEPRDSAVYFCASSPAGGPYNEQFFGPGTRLTVL.

The V call is TRBV5-4, the J call TRBJ2-2; tentative D call: TRBD1 (6 bases). Per the germline V gene, CDR1 is SGHNT and CDR2 is YYREEE (reference sequence). Trimming cost V 3 bases and J 6 bases, with 12 bases left between them. This CDR3 has 14 amino acids. The CDR3 region is CASSSRPGAGELFF. CDR3 nucleotide sequence: TGTGCCAGCAGCTCAAGACCAGGGGCCGGGGAGCTGTTTTTT.

The V call is TRBV7-2, the J call TRBJ1-1, with 8 positions matching TRBD1. The germline V gene has CDR1 SGHTA and CDR2 FQGNSA. The CDR3 is made up of 14 amino acids. J gave up 3 bases and V 3 bases, and 3 bases lay outside the gene matches. CDR3 coding DNA: TGTGCCAGCAGCTTGGACAGGGCCGACACTGAAGCTTTCTTT. Amino acid sequence: CASSLDRADTEAFF. Variable domain in full (rest from reference TRBV7-2 and TRBJ1-1): GAGVSQSPSNKVTEKGKDVELRCDPISGHTALYWYRQSLGQGLEFLIYFQGNSAPDKSGLPSDRFSAERTGGSVSTLTIQRTQQEDSAVYLCASSLDRADTEAFFGQGTRLTVV.